This TCR beta chain derives from a study of response to subunit inactivated influenza vaccine. Study-level points and caveats: The authors offered the suggestion that each seasonal influenza vaccination recruits few new T cells.

CDR3 length: 17 residues. CDR1 and CDR2 from the germline V gene are ENHRY and SYGVKD. The germline V and J ends were trimmed by 0 bases and 1 base, with 10 bases remaining between them. TCRdb reprocessed the RT-PCR reads with MiXCR, giving one entry per CDR3 protein. In the table there are a few hundred thousand distinct CDR3 sequences, 12% to 15% of which are singletons. About this clonotype itself: What it binds is unknown.

The TCR originated in a man aged 45 to 65 who received an inactivated influenza vaccine. Sequenced here: PBMCs from blood, sampled approximately 13 days after vaccination. V usage is TRBV10-3 and J usage is TRBJ2-6; no clear D gene. CDR3 DNA: TGTGCCATCAGTGAGTCGATGGGGTCGTCTGGGGCCAACGTCCTGACTTTC. As protein: CAISESMGSSGANVLTF.